The following is a T cell receptor beta chain sequence with its context. Its antigen is not known. The sample contains more than one DNA sequence encoding this CDR3. The sample is drawn from a study of cytomegalovirus exposure and HLA in healthy donors. General study points: Many donors shared some public TCRs, even though most TCR sequences were rare. A subsequent analysis found that TCR clusters from the first cohort also tended to co-occur in the 90 to 150 validation repertoires, with 90% to 95% of cluster scores above 0.

Here immunoSEQ multiplex PCR was the method, and the copy in TCRdb shows in-frame clones only, minus some. This repertoire shows around 150,000 clones, roughly 96% found once; its top ten account for 0.89%. This sequence originates from a woman under 30 in good health and CMV-seronegative. Sequenced input: PBMCs.

CDR3 amino acids: CAWTGGSNQPQHF. CDR3 nucleotide sequence: TGTGCCTGGACAGGGGGAAGCAATCAGCCCCAGCATTTT. The chain links TRBV30 to TRBJ1-5; the match to TRBD1 covers 7 bases. The germline V gene encodes CDR1 GTSNPN and CDR2 SVGIG (reference sequence). Trimming cost V 4 bases and J 1 base; bases outside gene matches: 1. The CDR3 has 13 residues.